This T cell receptor (beta chain) appears in the sequencing data of a study of post-analysis software for immune sequencing data. Study-wide points: F measure showed strong co-clustering of same-batch samples. Controls showed lower frequencies than patients for a few TRBV segments, and TRBV5-6, TRBV5-1 and TRBV20-1 were among these.

Per germline, CDR1 LNHNV and CDR2 YYDKDF (reference sequence). Trimming took off 0 bases at V and 7 bases at J, with 15 bases between the two ends. There are 16 residues in the CDR3. Notes on this clonotype: The antigen is undetermined.

Built from TCR beta cDNA, the libraries had unique molecular identifiers in them. With roughly 1 to 10 million T cells as the source, hundreds of thousands of cDNA molecules resulted. One entry per CDR3 protein, called by TCRdb with MiXCR from the PCR reads. This table has 750,000 to 900,000 distinct CDR3 sequences, 46% appearing once. This TCR derives from a girl aged 10-17 years with multiple sclerosis. The J gene is TRBJ1-4, the V gene TRBV15; D is uncertain. The sequencing input was blood. CDR3 in amino acids: CATSRDRVGRGEKLFF. The DNA of the CDR3 is TGTGCCACCAGCAGAGATCGAGTAGGGCGAGGTGAAAAACTGTTTTTT.